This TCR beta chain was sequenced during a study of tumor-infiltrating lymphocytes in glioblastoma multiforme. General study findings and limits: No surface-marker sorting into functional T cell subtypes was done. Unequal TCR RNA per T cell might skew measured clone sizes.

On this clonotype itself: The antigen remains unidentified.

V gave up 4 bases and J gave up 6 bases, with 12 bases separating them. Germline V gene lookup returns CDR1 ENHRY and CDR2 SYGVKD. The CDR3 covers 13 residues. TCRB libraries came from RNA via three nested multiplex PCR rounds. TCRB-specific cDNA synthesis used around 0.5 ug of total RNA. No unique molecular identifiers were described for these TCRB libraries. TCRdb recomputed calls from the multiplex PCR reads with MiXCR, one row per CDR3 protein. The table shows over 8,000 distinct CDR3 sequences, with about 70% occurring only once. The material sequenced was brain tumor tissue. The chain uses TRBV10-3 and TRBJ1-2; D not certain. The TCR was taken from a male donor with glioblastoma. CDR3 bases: TGTGCCATCAGTGCCGCAGCTGGAAATGGCTACACCTTC. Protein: CAISAAAGNGYTF.